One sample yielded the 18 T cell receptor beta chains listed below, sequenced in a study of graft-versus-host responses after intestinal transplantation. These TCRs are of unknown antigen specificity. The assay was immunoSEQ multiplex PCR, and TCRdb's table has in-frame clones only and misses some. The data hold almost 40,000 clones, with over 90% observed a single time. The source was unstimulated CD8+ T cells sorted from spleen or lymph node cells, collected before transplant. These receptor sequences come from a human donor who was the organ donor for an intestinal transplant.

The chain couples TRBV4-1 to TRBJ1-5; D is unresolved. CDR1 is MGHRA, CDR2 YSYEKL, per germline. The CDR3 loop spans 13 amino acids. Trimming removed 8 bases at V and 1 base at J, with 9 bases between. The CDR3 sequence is CASSGRSNQPQHF. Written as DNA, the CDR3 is TGCGCCAGCTCCGGCCGGAGCAATCAGCCCCAGCATTTT.

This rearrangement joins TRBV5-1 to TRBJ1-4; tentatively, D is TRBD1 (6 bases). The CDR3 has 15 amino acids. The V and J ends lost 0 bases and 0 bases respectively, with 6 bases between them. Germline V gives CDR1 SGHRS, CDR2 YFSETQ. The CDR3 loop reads CASSLGTATNEKLFF. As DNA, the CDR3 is TGCGCCAGCAGCTTGGGGACAGCAACTAATGAAAAACTGTTTTTT.

This CDR3 is CASSSPDRSSTDTQYF. DNA of the CDR3: TGTGCCAGCAGCTCCCCGGACAGGAGTAGCACAGATACGCAGTATTTT. The rearrangement joins TRBV5-6 to TRBJ2-3; 7 nucleotides match TRBD1. Germline V gene sequence: CDR1 SGHDT, CDR2 YYEEEE. The CDR3 has 16 residues. J was trimmed by 0 bases and V by 3 bases; bases with no gene match: 7.

The CDR3 reads CASSYRTGGSYEQYF. The CDR3 nucleotides are TGTGCCAGCAGTTACCGGACAGGGGGGTCCTACGAGCAGTACTTC. The J gene is TRBJ2-7, the V gene TRBV6-6; TRBD1 matches 10 bases. Looked up from germline, CDR1 is MNHNY and CDR2 is SVGAGI (reference sequence). There are 15 residues in the CDR3. Losses at the gene ends were 2 bases for V and 1 base for J; bases not matched to a gene: 2.

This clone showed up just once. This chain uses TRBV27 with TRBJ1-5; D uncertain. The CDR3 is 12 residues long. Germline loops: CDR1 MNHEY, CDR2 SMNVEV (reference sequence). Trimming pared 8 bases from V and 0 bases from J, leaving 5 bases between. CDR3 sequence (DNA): TGTGCCAGCGGATATAGCAATCAGCCCCAGCATTTT. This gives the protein CASGYSNQPQHF.

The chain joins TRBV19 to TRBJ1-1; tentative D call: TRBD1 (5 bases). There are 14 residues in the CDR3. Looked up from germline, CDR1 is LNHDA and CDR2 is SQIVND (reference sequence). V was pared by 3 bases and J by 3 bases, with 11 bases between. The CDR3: CASSIGGGDTEAFF. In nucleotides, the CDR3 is TGTGCCAGTAGTATTGGTGGGGGTGACACTGAAGCTTTCTTT.

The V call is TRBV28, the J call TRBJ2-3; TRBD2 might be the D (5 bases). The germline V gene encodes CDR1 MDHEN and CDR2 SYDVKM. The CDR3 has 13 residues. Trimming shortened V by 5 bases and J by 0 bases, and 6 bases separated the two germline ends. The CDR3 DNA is TGTGCCAGCAGTCCGGGGAGCACAGATACGCAGTATTTT. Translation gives CASSPGSTDTQYF.

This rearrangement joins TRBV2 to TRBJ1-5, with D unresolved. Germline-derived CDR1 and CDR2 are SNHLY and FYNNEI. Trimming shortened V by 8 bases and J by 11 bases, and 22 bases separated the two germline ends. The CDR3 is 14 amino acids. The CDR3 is CASSFTATFETQHF. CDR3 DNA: TGTGCCAGCTCGTTTACAGCCACCTTCGAGACCCAGCATTTT.

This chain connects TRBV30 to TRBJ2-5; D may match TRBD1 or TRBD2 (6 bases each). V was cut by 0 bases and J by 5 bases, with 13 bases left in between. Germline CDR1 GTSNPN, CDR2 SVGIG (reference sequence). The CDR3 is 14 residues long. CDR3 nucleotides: TGTGCCTGGAGTGTAGGGGGGCCTGGGGAGACCCAGTACTTC. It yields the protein CAWSVGGPGETQYF.

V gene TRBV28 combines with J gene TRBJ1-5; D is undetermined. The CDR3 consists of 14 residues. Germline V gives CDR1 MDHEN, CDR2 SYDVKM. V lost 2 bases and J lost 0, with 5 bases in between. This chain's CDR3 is CASSLSGSNQPQHF. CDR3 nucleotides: TGTGCCAGCAGTTTAAGTGGTAGCAATCAGCCCCAGCATTTT.

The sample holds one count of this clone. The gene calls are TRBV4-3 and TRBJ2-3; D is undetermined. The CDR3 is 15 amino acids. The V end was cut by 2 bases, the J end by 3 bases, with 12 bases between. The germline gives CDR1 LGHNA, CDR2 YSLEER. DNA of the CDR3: TGCGCCAGCAGCCAACACCTCGGCGTAACAGATACGCAGTATTTT. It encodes CASSQHLGVTDTQYF.

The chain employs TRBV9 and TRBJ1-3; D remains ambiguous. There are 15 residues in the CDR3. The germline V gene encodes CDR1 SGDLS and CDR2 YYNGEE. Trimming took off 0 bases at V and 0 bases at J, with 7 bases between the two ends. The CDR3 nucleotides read TGTGCCAGCAGCGTAGGATCAGACTCTGGAAACACCATATATTTT. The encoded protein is CASSVGSDSGNTIYF.

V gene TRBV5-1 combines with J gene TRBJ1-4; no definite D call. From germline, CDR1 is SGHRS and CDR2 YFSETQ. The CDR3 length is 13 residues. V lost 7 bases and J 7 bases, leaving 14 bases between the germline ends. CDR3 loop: CASRNVDSEKLFF. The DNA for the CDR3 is TGCGCCAGCCGAAACGTCGATAGTGAAAAACTGTTTTTT.

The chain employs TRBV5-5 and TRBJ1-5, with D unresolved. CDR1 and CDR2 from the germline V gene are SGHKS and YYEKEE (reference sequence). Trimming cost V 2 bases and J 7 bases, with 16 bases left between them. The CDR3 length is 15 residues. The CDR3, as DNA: TGTGCCAGCAGCTTCAGTGAGTTAGGAACCCAGCCCCAGCATTTT. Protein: CASSFSELGTQPQHF. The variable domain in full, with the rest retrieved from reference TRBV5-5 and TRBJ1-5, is DAGVTQSPTHLIKTRGQQVTLRCSPISGHKSVSWYQQVLGQGPQFIFQYYEKEERGRGNFPDRFSARQFPNYSSELNVNALLLGDSALYLCASSFSELGTQPQHFGDGTRLSIL.

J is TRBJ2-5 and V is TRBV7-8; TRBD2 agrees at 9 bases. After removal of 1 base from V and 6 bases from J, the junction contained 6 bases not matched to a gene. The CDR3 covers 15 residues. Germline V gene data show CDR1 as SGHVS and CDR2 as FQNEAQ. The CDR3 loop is CASSLVGLAGQTQYF. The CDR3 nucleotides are TGTGCCAGCAGCTTAGTGGGGCTAGCGGGACAGACCCAGTACTTC.

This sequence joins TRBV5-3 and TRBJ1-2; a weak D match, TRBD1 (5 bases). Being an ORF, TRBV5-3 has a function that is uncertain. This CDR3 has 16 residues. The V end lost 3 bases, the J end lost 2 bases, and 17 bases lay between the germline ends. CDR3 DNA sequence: TGTGCCAGAAGCTCCGCCCCCCCATCAGGGAACTATGGCTACACCTTC. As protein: CARSSAPPSGNYGYTF.

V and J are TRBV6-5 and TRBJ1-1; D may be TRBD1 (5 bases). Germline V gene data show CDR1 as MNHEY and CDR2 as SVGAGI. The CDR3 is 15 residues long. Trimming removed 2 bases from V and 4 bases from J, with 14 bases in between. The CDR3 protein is CASSYGLLGLTEAFF. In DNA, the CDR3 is TGTGCCAGCAGTTACGGTCTTTTGGGACTCACTGAAGCTTTCTTT.

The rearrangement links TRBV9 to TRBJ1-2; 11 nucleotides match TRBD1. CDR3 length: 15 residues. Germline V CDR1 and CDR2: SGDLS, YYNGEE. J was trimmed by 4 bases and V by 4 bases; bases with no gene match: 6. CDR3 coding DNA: TGTGCCAGCAGCTCCCGGACAGGGGGCAGCTATGGCTACACCTTC. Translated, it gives CASSSRTGGSYGYTF.